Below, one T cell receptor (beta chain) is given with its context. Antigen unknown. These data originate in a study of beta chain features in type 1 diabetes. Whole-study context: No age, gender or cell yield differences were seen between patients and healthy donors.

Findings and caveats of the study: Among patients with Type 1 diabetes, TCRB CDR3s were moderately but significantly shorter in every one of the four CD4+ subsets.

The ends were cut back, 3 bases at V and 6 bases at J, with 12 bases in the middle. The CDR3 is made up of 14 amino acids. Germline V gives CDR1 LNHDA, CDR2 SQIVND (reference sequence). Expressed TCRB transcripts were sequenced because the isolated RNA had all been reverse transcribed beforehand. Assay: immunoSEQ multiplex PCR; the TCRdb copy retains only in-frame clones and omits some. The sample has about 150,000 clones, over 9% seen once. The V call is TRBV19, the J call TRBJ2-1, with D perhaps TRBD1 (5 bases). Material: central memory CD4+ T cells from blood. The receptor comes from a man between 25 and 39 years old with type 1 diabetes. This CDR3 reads CASSILGASNEQFF. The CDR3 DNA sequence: TGTGCCAGTAGTATTCTTGGGGCCTCCAATGAGCAGTTCTTC.